This section outlines one T cell receptor beta chain sequence together with its context. This clone's antigen is unknown. It has no much larger one-base neighbor in the sample; base qualities were not kept. This record comes from a study of PD-1 blockade in mismatch repair-deficient tumors (dated by TCRdb to 2016 to 2017). Broadly, across the study: Between September 2013 and September 2016, roughly 78 consecutive patients with 11 to 12 mismatch repair-deficient cancer types, all previously treated and progressing, were enrolled in the trial. Tumor-associated T cell clones were tracked in the peripheral blood of patients responding to PD-1 blockade by deep sequencing of TCR CDR3 regions. Findings and caveats that apply to the study as a whole: Tumor-resident clones, often undetectable in blood before treatment, expanded rapidly after pembrolizumab and then contracted, generally before radiologic responses.

The library was obtained by the immunoSEQ multiplex PCR assay. In its TCRdb copy, this immuneACCESS table keeps in-frame sequences only and misses some clones. Where compared with another copy, unresolved V genes explain less than half of these, and the others have no known cause. The sample table records fewer than 100,000 clones; roughly 80% of these occur just once. The ten largest clones add up to around 2.6% of the sample. Taken with the paper, the label for time point translates to: peripheral blood 12 weeks after first pembrolizumab dose. For each enrolled patient, mismatch repair deficiency was established using either polymerase chain reaction or immunohistochemistry. A few patients who responded to pembrolizumab therapy underwent TCR sequencing. Pembrolizumab PD-1 blockade was prospectively tested in advanced mismatch repair-deficient cancers, regardless of tissue of origin, in the phase II trial. Peripheral blood T cell samples were serially collected before and at multiple times after PD-1 blockade was started. Blood sampling time points were reported as weeks after the first dose of pembrolizumab.

The sequencing here drew on peripheral blood, taken 12 weeks after starting pembrolizumab. The source is an adult with mismatch repair-deficient cancer.

The CDR3 is CASSKVGTGGWFEQYF. The DNA is as follows: TGCGCCAGCAGCAAAGTAGGGACAGGGGGATGGTTCGAGCAGTACTTC. Here the chain combines TRBV5-1 and TRBJ2-7, with 11 middle bases fitting TRBD1. Reading the germline V gene gives CDR1 SGHRS and CDR2 YFSETQ. The CDR3 holds 16 amino acids from the cysteine to the phenylalanine. Just the 48-base CDR3 DNA is kept, in frame starting at base 1. The germline V and J ends show losses of 4 bases and 6 bases respectively, and no gene match explains 12 bases of the junction.